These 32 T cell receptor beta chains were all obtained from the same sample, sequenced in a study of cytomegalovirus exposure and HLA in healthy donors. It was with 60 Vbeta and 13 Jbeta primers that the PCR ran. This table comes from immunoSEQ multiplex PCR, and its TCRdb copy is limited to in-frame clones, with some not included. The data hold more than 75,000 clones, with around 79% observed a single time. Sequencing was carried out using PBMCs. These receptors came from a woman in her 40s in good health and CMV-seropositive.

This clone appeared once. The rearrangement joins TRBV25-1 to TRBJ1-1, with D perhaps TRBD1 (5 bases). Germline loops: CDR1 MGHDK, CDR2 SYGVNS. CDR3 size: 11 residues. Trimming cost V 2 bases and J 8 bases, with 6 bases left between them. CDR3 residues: CASSEGGEAFF. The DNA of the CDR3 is TGTGCCAGCAGTGAAGGGGGGGAAGCTTTCTTT.

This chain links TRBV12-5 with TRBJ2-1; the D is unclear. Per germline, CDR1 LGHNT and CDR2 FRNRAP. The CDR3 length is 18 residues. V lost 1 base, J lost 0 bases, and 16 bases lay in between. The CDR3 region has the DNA TGTGCTAGTGGTTTGGCCTTGACACACCCGACCTCCTACAATGAGCAGTTCTTC. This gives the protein CASGLALTHPTSYNEQFF.

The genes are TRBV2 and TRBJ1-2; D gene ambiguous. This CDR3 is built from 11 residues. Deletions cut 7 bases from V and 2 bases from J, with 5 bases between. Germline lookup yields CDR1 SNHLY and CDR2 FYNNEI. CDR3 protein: CASTENYGYTF. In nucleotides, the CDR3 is TGTGCCAGCACGGAGAACTATGGCTACACCTTC.

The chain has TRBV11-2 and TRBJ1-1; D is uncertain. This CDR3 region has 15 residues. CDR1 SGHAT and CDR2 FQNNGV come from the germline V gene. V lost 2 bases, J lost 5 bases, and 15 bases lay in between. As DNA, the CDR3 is TGTGCCAGCAGCTTAAATTGGTTAGGAGAAACTGAAGCTTTCTTT. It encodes CASSLNWLGETEAFF. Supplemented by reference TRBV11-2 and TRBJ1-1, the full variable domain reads EAGVAQSPRYKIIEKRQSVAFWCNPISGHATLYWYQQILGQGPKLLIQFQNNGVVDDSQLPKDRFSAERLKGVDSTLKIQPAKLEDSAVYLCASSLNWLGETEAFFGQGTRLTVV.

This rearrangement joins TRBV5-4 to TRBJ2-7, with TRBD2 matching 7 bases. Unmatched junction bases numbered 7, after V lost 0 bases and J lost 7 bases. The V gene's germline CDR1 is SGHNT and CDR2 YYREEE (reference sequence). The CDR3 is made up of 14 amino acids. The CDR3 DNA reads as TGTGCCAGCAGCTTGGACCAGCGGGGTGAGGAGCAGTACTTC. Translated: CASSLDQRGEEQYF.

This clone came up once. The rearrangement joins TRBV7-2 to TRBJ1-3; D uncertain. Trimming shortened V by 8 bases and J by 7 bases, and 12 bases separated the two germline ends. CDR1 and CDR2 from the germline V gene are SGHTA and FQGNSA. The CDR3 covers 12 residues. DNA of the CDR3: TGTGCCAGCGGGAGGGTTTCCAACACCATATATTTT. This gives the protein CASGRVSNTIYF.

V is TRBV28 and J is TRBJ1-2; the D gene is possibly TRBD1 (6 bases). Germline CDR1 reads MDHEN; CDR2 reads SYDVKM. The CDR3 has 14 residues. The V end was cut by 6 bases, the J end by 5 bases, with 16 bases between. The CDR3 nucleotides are TGTGCCAGCAGCAACAGGGTGAAGGCTTATGGCTACACCTTC. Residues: CASSNRVKAYGYTF.

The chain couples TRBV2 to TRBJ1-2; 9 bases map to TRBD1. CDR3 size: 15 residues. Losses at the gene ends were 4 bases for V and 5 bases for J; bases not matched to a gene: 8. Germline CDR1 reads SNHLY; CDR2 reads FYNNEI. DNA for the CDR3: TGTGCCAGCAGTGGGACAGGGGTTCGAGGGTATGGCTACACCTTC. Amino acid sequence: CASSGTGVRGYGYTF. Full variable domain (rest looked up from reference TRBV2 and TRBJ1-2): EPEVTQTPSHQVTQMGQEVILRCVPISNHLYFYWYRQILGQKVEFLVSFYNNEISEKSEIFDDQFSVERPDGSNFTLKIRSTKLEDSAMYFCASSGTGVRGYGYTFGSGTRLTVV.

CDR3 residues: CASSFGAGGYLNWEFF. The CDR3 DNA is TGTGCCAGCAGTTTCGGAGCGGGTGGATACCTAAATTGGGAGTTCTTC. The V gene is TRBV28, the J gene TRBJ2-1, with a tentative D call TRBD2 (6 bases). CDR3 size: 16 residues. V was shortened by 3 bases and J by 14 bases, with 26 bases between the two germline ends. CDR1 MDHEN and CDR2 SYDVKM come from the germline V gene.

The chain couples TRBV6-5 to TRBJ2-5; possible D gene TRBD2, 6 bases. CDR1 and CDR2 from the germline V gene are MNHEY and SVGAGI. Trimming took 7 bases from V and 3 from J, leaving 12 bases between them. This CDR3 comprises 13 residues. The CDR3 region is CASNLSGEETQYF. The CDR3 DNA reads TGTGCCAGCAACCTTAGCGGTGAAGAGACCCAGTACTTC.

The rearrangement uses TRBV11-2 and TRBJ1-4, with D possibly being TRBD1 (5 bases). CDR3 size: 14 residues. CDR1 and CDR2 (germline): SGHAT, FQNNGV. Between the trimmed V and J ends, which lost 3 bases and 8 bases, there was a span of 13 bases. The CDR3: CASSFGQGGEKLFF. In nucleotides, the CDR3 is TGTGCCAGCAGCTTCGGGCAGGGAGGGGAAAAACTGTTTTTT.

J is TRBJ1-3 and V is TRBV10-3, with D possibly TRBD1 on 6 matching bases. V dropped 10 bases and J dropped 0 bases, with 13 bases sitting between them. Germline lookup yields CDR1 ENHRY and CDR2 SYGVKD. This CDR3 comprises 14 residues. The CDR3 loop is CATSLDSSGNTIYF. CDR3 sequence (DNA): TGTGCCACCTCCTTGGACAGCTCTGGAAACACCATATATTTT.

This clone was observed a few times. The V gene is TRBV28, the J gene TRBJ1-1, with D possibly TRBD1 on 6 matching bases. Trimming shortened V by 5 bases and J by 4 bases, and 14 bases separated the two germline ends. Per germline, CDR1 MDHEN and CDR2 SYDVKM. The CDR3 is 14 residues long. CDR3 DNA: TGTGCCAGCAGTGCGGGGGGCAGCGGCACTGAAGCTTTCTTT. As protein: CASSAGGSGTEAFF.

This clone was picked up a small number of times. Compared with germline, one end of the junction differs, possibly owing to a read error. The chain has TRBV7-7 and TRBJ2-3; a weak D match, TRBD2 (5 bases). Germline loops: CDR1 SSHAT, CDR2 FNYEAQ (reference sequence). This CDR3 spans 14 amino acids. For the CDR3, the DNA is TGTGCTAGCAGCTTATCGGGAACCGGGGATACGCAGTATTTT. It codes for CASSLSGTGDTQYF.

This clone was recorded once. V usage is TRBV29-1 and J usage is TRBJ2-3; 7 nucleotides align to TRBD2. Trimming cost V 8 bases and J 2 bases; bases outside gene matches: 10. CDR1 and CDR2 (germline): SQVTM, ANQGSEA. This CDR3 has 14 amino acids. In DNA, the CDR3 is TGCAGCCATAAAGCGGGACTCCTCACAGATACGCAGTATTTT. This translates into CSHKAGLLTDTQYF.

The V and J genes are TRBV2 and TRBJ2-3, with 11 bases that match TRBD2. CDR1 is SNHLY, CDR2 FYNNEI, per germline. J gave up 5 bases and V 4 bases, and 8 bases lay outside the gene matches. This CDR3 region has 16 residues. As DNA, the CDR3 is TGTGCCAGCAGTGTGGTTGGTAGCGGGAGGGTAGATACGCAGTATTTT. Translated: CASSVVGSGRVDTQYF.

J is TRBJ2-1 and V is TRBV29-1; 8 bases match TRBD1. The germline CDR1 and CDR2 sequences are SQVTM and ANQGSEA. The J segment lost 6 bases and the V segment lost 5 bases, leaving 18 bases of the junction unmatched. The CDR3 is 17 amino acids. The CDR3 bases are TGCAGCGTTACTCTAGGATGGACAGGGCCCGGGCTCAATGAGCAGTTCTTC. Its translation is CSVTLGWTGPGLNEQFF.

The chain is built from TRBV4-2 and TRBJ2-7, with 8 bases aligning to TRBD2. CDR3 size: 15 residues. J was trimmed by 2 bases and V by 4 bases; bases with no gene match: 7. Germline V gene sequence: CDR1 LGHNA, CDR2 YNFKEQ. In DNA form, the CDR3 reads TGTGCCAGCAGCCTTGCTACTAGCGGTACCTACGAGCAGTACTTC. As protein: CASSLATSGTYEQYF.

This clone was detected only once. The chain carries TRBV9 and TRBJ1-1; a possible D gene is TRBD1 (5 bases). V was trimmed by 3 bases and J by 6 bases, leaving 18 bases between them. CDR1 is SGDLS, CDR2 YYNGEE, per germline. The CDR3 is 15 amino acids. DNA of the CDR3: TGTGCCAGCAGCGCAGGCCTGGCCAGGGTATCTGAAGCTTTCTTT. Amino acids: CASSAGLARVSEAFF.

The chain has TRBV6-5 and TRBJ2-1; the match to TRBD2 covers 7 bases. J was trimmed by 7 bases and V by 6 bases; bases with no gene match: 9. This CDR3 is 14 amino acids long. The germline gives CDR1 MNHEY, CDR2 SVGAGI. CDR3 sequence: CASSRTRRLNEQFF. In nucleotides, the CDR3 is TGTGCCAGCAGCCGGACTAGACGTTTGAATGAGCAGTTCTTC.

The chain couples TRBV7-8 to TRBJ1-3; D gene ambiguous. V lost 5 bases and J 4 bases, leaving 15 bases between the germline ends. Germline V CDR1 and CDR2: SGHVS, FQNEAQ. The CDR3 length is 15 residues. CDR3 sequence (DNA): TGTGCCAGCAGCCCCATAGCTTCTTCGGGAAACACCATATATTTT. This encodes CASSPIASSGNTIYF.

Here the CDR3 reads CASSAQVGGFDEKLFF. The CDR3 region has the DNA TGTGCCAGCAGTGCACAAGTCGGGGGTTTTGATGAAAAACTGTTTTTT. The V and J genes are TRBV6-1 and TRBJ1-4; a possible D gene is TRBD1 (5 bases). Per germline, CDR1 MNHNS and CDR2 SASEGT. The CDR3 loop spans 16 amino acids. The V gene lost 4 bases and the J gene lost 6 bases, with 18 bases spanning the gap.

Here the CDR3 reads CAWSAPGEAGGELFF. CDR3 bases: TGTGCCTGGAGTGCCCCGGGGGAGGCCGGCGGGGAGCTGTTTTTT. The chain recombines TRBV30 with TRBJ2-2; D perhaps matches TRBD2 (6 bases). Trimming shortened V by 1 base and J by 7 bases, and 16 bases separated the two germline ends. Germline CDR1 reads GTSNPN; CDR2 reads SVGIG (reference sequence). CDR3 length: 15 residues. The complete variable domain, with remaining parts taken from reference TRBV30 and TRBJ2-2, reads SQTIHQWPATLVQPVGSPLSLECTVEGTSNPNLYWYRQAAGRGLQLLFYSVGIGQISSEVPQNLSASRPQDRQFILSSKKLLLSDSGFYLCAWSAPGEAGGELFFGEGSRLTVL.

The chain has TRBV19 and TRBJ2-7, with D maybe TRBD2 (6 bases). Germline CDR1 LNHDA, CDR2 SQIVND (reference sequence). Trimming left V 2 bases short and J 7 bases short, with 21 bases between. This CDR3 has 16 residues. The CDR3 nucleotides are TGTGCCAGTAGTATACCCAGGGAGGACGATTGGGGAGAGCAGTACTTC. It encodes CASSIPREDDWGEQYF.

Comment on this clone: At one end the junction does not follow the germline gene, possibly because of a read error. Here the CDR3 reads CASSLGGRDGVF. CDR3 nucleotide sequence: TGTGCCAGCAGCTTAGGGGGACGCGATGGTGTTTTT. This chain uses TRBV5-6 with TRBJ1-4; a weak D match, TRBD1 (6 bases). CDR3 length: 12 amino acids. Germline V gene sequence: CDR1 SGHDT, CDR2 YYEEEE.

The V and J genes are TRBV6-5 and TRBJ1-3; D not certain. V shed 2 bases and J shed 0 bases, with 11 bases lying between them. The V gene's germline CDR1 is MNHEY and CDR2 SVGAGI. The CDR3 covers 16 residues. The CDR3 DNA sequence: TGTGCCAGCAGTTACACCTATGGTAGCTCTGGAAACACCATATATTTT. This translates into CASSYTYGSSGNTIYF.

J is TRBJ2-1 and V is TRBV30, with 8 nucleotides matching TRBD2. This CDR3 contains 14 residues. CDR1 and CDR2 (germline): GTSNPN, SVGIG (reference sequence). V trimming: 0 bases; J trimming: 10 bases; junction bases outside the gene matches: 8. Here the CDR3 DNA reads TGTGCCTGGAGTGTATTGGTAGCGGGAAGGGAGCAGTTCTTC. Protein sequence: CAWSVLVAGREQFF. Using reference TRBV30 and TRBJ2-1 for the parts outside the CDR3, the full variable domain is SQTIHQWPATLVQPVGSPLSLECTVEGTSNPNLYWYRQAAGRGLQLLFYSVGIGQISSEVPQNLSASRPQDRQFILSSKKLLLSDSGFYLCAWSVLVAGREQFFGPGTRLTVL.

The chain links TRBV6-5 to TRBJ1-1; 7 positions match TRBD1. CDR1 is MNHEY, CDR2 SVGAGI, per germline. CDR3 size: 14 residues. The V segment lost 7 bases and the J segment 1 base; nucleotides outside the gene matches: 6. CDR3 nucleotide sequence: TGTGCCAGCAAGGGACAGCACCAGAACACTGAAGCTTTCTTT. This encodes CASKGQHQNTEAFF.

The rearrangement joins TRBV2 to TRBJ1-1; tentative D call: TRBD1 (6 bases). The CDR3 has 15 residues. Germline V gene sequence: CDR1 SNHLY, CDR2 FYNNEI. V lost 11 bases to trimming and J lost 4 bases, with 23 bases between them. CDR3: CAASRGMGVRTEAFF. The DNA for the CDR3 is TGTGCCGCCAGCAGGGGAATGGGGGTCCGCACTGAAGCTTTCTTT.

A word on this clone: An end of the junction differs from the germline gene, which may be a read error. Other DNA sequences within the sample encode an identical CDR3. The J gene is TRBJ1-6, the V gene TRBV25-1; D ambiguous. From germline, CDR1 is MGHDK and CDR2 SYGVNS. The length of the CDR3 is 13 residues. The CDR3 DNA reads TGTGCCAGCAGACTGAACTATAATTCCCCCCTCCACTTT. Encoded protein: CASRLNYNSPLHF. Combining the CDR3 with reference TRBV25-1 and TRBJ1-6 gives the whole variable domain EADIYQTPRYLVIGTGKKITLECSQTMGHDKMYWYQQDPGMELHLIHYSYGVNSTEKGDLSSESTVSRIRTEHFPLTLESARPSHTSQYLCASRLNYNSPLHFGNGTRLTVT.

The chain's CDR3 is CASSGGQGTGQPQHF. The CDR3 DNA reads as TGTGCCAGCAGTGGGGGGCAGGGGACGGGTCAGCCCCAGCATTTT. The chain recombines TRBV6-1 with TRBJ1-5; TRBD1 is a possible D gene (6 bases). Per the germline V gene, CDR1 is MNHNS and CDR2 is SASEGT. CDR3 length: 15 amino acids. V shed 4 bases and J shed 6 bases, with 16 bases lying between them.

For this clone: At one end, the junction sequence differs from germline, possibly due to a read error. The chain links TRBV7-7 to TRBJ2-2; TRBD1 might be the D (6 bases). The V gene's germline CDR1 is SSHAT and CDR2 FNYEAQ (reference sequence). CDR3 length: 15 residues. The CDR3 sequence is CASSLDRTNTGELFF. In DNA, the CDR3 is TGTGCTAGCAGTTTAGACAGGACGAACACCGGGGAGCTGTTTTTT.